This TCR beta chain stems from a study of T-cell reconstitution after alpha-beta-depleted transplantation in children (dated by TCRdb to 2016 to 2018). For the wider study: T-cell immune reconstitution after TCRalphabeta/CD19-depleted allogeneic hematopoietic cell transplantation in children was quantitatively tracked in the study by means of TCR repertoire profiling.

This clonotype showed up just a few times. Its binding antigen is unknown. Nothing much larger sits one base from this clone, and base qualities are not available. V and J are truncated by 3 bases and 7 bases respectively, leaving an intervening sequence of 13 bases. CDR1 and CDR2, per the germline V gene, are LGHNA and YSLEER. The CDR3 goes from the cysteine to the phenylalanine over 15 residues. Left in the record is the CDR3 DNA by itself, 45 bases read in frame from the first base. Libraries came from PCR. Reads for this sample came from an Illumina HiSeq 2500. TCR libraries were prepared with molecular barcoding, using unique molecular identifiers to normalize TCRbeta repertoire quantification. TCRdb reprocessing: public reads trimmed at Q25 with fastp, clones called with MiXCR, in-frame beta chains kept. Identical CDR3 protein sequences are pooled into one entry, listed with their most common genes and DNA. The sample table lists approximately 420,000 distinct CDR3 sequences, roughly 11% of them with a count of one. The leading ten clones occupy roughly 5% of the sample.

The specimen comprised PBMCs from the stem cell graft donor, sampled from the stem cell graft. The chain is encoded by TRBV4-3 joined to TRBJ1-6; the D gene is not confidently resolved. The TCR originated in a human donor who donated a stem cell graft to a child with acute myeloid leukemia. CDR3 region: CASSQDDSGNSPLHF. The nucleotide sequence is TGCGCCAGCAGCCAGGATGACTCTGGGAATTCACCCCTCCACTTT.